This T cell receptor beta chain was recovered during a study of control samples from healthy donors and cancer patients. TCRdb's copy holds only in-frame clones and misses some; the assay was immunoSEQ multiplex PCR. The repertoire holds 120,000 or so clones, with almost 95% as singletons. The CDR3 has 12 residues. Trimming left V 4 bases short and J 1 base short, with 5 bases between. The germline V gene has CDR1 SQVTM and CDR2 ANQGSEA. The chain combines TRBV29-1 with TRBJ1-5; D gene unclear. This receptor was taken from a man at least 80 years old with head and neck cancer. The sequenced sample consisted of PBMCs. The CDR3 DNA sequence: TGCAGCGTTGCGGGAAGCAATCAGCCCCAGCATTTT. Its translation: CSVAGSNQPQHF.